This T cell receptor (beta chain) stems from a study of Ad26.COV2.S vaccination and SARS-CoV-2 variants. With 0 bases removed from V and 5 bases from J, the gap between germline ends came to 1 base. CDR1 is LGHDT and CDR2 is YNNKEL in the germline V gene (reference sequence). The CDR3 length is 11 residues. As regards this clone: The antigen remains unidentified.

The protocol was immunoSEQ multiplex PCR, while the TCRdb copy is restricted to in-frame clones and leaves out a portion. Seen here are fewer than 500,000 clones, more than 80% observed once, and the top ten hold 10% to 15%. Study observations and caveats: Recipients given vaccine exceeded placebo recipients in spike-specific TCR breadth. The TCR-based breadth and depth measures might underestimate overall T cell responses.

This sample's treatment: some 20 received Ad26.COV2.S at low or high dose, single or two shots; roughly five received placebo; per-sample allocation not given. Samples came from day 63 after the first vaccine or placebo injection. This vaccine is an Ad26 vector that expresses the Wuhan-strain SARS-CoV-2 spike. The chain has TRBV3-1 (or the pseudogene TRBV3-2) and TRBJ2-5; D is unresolved. This sample comprised peripheral blood, obtained in a trial of Ad26.COV2.S vaccine versus placebo. The clonotype comes from a person aged 18 to 65 who received the Ad26.COV2.S COVID-19 vaccine or a placebo. The CDR3 nucleotides read TGTGCCAGCAGCCAAGAGGAGACCCAGTACTTC. As protein: CASSQEETQYF.